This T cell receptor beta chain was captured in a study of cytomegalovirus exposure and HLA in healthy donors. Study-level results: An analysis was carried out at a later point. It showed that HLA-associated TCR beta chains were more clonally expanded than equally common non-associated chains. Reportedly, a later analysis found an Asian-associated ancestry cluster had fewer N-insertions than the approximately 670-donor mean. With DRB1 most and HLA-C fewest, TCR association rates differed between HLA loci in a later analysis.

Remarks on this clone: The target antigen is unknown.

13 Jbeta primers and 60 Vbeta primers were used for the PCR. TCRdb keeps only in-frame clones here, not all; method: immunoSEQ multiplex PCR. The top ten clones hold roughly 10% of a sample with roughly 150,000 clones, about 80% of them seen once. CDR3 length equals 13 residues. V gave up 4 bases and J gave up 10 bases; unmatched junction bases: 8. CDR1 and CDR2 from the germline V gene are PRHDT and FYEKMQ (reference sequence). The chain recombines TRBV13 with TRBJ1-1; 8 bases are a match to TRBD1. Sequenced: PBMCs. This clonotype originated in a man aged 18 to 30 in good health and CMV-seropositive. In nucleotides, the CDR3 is TGTGCCAGCAGCTCCCGGGACAGGCGAGGAGCTTTCTTT. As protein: CASSSRDRRGAFF.